Sequencing of this T cell receptor (beta chain) was carried out in a study of T cell repertoires in cytomegalovirus infection. Trimming took off 5 bases at V and 5 bases at J, with 12 bases between the two ends. The CDR3 is made up of 13 amino acids. TCRdb reanalysed the reads using MiXCR and keeps one entry per CDR3 protein. Of around 300,000 distinct CDR3 sequences listed, approximately 22% are singletons. This clonotype was seen a few times. Its antigen is not identified. The clonotype comes from a human donor in good health (CMV status not recorded). Some clones in this sample may be carry-over from other donors' samples. The input for sequencing was cultured PBMCs, taken from culture after CMV antigen stimulation. This chain joins TRBV12-3 or TRBV12-4 and TRBJ2-5; D is perhaps TRBD2 (6 bases). The CDR3 DNA is TGTGCCAGCAGTACCAGTGCGGGGGAGACCCAGTACTTC. Translation gives CASSTSAGETQYF.